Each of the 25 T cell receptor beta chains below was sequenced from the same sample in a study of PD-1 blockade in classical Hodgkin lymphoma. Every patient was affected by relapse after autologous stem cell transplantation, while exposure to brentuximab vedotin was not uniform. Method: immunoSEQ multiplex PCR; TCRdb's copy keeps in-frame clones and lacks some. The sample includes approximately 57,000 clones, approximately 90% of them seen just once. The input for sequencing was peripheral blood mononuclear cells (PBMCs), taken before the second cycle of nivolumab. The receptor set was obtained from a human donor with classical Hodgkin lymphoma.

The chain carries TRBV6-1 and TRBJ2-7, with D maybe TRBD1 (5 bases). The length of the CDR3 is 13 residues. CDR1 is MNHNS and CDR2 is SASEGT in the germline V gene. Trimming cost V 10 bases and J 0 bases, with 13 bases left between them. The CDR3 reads CATRTPSSYEQYF. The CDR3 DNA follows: TGTGCCACCAGGACACCGAGCTCCTACGAGCAGTACTTC.

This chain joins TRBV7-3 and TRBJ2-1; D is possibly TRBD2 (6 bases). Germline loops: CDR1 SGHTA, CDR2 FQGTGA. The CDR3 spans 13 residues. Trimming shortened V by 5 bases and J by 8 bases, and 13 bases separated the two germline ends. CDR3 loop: CASSPTGDHEQFF. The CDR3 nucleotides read TGTGCCAGCAGCCCTACGGGAGACCATGAGCAGTTCTTC.

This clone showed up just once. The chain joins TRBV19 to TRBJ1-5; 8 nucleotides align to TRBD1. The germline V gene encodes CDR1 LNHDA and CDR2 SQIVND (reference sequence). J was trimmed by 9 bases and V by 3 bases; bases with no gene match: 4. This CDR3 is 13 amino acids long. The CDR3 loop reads CASSMTGERPQHF. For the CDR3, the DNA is TGTGCCAGTAGTATGACAGGGGAGCGGCCCCAGCATTTT.

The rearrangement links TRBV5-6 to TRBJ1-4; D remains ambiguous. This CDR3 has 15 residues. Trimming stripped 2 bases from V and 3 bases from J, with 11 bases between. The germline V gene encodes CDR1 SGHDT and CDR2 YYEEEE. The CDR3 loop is CASSFRRASNEKLFF. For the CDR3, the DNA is TGTGCCAGCAGCTTCAGGAGGGCTTCTAATGAAAAACTGTTTTTT. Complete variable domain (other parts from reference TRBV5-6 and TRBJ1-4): DAGVTQSPTHLIKTRGQQVTLRCSPKSGHDTVSWYQQALGQGPQFIFQYYEEEERQRGNFPDRFSGHQFPNYSSELNVNALLLGDSALYLCASSFRRASNEKLFFGSGTQLSVL.

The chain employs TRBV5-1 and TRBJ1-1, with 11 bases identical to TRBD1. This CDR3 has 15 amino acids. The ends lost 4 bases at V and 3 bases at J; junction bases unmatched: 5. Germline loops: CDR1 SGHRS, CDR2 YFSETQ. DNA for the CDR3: TGCGCCAGCAGCCAATGGGACAGGGGGGACACTGAAGCTTTCTTT. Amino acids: CASSQWDRGDTEAFF. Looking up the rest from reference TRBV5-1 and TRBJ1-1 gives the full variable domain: KAGVTQTPRYLIKTRGQQVTLSCSPISGHRSVSWYQQTPGQGLQFLFEYFSETQRNKGNFPGRFSGRQFSNSRSEMNVSTLELGDSALYLCASSQWDRGDTEAFFGQGTRLTVV.

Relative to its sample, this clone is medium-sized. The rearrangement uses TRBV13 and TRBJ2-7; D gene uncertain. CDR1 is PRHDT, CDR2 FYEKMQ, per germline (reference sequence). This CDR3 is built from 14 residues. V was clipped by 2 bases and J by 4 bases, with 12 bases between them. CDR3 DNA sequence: TGTGCCAGCAGCTTACGGCAGGATGTGTACGAGCAGTACTTC. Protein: CASSLRQDVYEQYF.

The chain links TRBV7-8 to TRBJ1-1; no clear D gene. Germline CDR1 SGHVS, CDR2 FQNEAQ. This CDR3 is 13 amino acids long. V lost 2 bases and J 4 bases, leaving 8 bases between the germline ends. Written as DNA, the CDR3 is TGTGCCAGCAGCTTATCGCTACCCACTGAAGCTTTCTTT. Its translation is CASSLSLPTEAFF. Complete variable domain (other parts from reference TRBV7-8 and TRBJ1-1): GAGVSQSPRYKVAKRGQDVALRCDPISGHVSLFWYQQALGQGPEFLTYFQNEAQLDKSGLPSDRFFAERPEGSVSTLKIQRTQQEDSAVYLCASSLSLPTEAFFGQGTRLTVV.

CDR3 amino acids: CASSGYEQYF. CDR3 bases: TGTGCCAGCAGTGGATACGAGCAGTACTTC. This chain connects TRBV2 to TRBJ2-7; D unclear. Germline CDR1 reads SNHLY; CDR2 reads FYNNEI. Trimming took 4 bases from V and 4 from J, leaving 2 bases between them. This CDR3 comprises 10 residues.

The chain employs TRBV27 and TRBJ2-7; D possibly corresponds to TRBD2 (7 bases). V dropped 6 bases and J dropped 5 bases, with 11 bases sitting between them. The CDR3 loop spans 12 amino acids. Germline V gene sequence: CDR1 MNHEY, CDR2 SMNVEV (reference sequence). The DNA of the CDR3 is TGTGCCAGCAGGAGGGGGGGGAACGAGCAGTACTTC. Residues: CASRRGGNEQYF.

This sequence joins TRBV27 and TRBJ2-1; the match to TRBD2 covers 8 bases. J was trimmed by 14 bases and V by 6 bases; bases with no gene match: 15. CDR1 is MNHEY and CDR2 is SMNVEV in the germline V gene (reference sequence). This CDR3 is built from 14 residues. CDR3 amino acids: CASRPSIGTRLEFF. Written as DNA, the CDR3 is TGTGCCAGCAGGCCCTCAATTGGGACTAGATTGGAGTTCTTC.

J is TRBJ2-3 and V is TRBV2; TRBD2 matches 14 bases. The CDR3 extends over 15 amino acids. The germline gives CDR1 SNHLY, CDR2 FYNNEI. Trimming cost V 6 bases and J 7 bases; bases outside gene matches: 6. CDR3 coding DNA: TGTGCCAGCAGGAAGACTAGCGGGGGGGCAAATACGCAGTATTTT. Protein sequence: CASRKTSGGANTQYF.

CDR3 in DNA: TGTGCCTGGAGCCAGGGGAACACTGAAGCTTTCTTT. It specifies CAWSQGNTEAFF. The chain has TRBV30 and TRBJ1-1; D possibly corresponds to TRBD1 (5 bases). V was trimmed by 3 bases and J by 1 base, leaving 6 bases between them. The CDR3 has 12 amino acids. In germline, CDR1 is GTSNPN, CDR2 SVGIG (reference sequence).

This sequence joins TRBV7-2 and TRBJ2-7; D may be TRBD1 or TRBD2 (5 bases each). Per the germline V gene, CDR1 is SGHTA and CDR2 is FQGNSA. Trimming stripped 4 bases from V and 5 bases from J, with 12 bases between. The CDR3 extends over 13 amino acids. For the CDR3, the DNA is TGTGCCAGCAGCTCGGGGCACCTGGACGAGCAGTACTTC. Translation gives CASSSGHLDEQYF.

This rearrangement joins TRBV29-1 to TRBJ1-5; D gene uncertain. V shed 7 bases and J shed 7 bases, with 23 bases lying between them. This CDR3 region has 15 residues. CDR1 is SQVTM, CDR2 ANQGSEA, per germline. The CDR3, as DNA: TGCAGCGGGCACATGACTCGACTGGGGAGGCAGCCCCAGCATTTT. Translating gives CSGHMTRLGRQPQHF.

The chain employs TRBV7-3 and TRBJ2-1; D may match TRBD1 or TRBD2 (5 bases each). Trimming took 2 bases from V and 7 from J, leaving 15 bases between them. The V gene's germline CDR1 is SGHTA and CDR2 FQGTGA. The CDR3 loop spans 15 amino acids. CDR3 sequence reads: CASSLYAGTINEQFF. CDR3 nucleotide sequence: TGTGCCAGCAGCTTATATGCAGGGACCATAAATGAGCAGTTCTTC.

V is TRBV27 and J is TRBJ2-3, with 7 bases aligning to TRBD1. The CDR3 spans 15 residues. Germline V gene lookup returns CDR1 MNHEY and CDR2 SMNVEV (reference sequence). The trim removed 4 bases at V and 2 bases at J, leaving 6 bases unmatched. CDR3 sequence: CASSWGTEYTDTQYF. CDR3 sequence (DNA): TGTGCCAGCAGTTGGGGGACAGAATACACAGATACGCAGTATTTT.

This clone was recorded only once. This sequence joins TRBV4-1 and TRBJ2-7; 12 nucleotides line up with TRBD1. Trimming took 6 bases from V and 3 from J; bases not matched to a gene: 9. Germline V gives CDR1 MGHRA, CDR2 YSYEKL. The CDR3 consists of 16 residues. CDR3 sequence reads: CASRNDWDRGHYEQYF. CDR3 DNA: TGCGCCAGCAGAAACGATTGGGACAGGGGGCACTACGAGCAGTACTTC.

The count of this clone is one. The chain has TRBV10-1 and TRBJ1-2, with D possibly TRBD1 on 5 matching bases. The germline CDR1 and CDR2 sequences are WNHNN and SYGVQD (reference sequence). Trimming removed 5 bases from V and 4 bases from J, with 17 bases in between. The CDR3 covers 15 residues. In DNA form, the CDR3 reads TGCGCCAGCAGTTGTAGGGGACGAAAGACCTATGGCTACACCTTC. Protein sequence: CASSCRGRKTYGYTF.

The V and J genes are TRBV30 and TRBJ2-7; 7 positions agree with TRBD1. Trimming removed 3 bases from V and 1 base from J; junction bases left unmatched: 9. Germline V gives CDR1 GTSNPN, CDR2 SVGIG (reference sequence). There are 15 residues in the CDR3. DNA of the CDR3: TGTGCCTGGAGGAAGACGGGACAGCTTTCCTACGAGCAGTACTTC. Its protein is CAWRKTGQLSYEQYF.

CDR3 in amino acids: CASSQEIGDPSNNEQFF. The CDR3 DNA is TGTGCCAGCAGCCAAGAAATTGGGGACCCTTCAAACAATGAGCAGTTCTTC. The chain carries TRBV4-2 and TRBJ2-1, with D possibly being TRBD1 or TRBD2 (5 bases each). The CDR3 spans 17 residues. Germline CDR1 is LGHNA and CDR2 is YNFKEQ. The V gene lost 0 bases and the J gene lost 5 bases, with 17 bases spanning the gap.

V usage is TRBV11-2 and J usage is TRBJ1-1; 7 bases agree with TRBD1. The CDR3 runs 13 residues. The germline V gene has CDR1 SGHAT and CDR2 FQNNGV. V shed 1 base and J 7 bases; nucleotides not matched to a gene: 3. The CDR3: CASSLGQGGEAFF. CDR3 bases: TGTGCCAGCAGCTTAGGCCAGGGGGGTGAAGCTTTCTTT.

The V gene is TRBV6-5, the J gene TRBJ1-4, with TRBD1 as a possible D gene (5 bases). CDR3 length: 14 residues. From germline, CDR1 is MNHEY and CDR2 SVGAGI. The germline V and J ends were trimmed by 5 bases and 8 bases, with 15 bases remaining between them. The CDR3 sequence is CASSIGASREKLFF. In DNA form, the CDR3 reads TGTGCCAGCAGTATAGGGGCGTCCCGAGAAAAACTGTTTTTT.

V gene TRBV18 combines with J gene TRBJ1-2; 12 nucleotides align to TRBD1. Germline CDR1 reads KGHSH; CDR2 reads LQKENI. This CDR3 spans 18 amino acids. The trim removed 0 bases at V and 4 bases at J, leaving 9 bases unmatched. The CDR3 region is CASSPPVGTGGRVYGYTF. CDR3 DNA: TGTGCCAGCTCACCACCTGTCGGGACAGGGGGCAGGGTCTATGGCTACACCTTC.

CDR3 residues: CASSPWGGLGNIQYF. The CDR3 DNA reads as TGTGCCAGCAGCCCCTGGGGGGGGCTGGGAAACATTCAGTACTTC. The V gene is TRBV7-3, the J gene TRBJ2-4; tentatively, D is TRBD2 (7 bases). Trimming took off 5 bases at V and 6 bases at J, with 17 bases between the two ends. Per the germline V gene, CDR1 is SGHTA and CDR2 is FQGTGA. The length of the CDR3 is 15 residues.

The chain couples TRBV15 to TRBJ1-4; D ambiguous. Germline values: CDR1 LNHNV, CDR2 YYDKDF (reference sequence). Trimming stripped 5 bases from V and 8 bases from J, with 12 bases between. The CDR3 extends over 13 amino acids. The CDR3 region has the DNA TGTGCCACCAGCTCGAGCGCCACGGAAAAACTGTTTTTT. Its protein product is CATSSSATEKLFF.